This T cell receptor (beta chain) was sequenced during a study of blood T cell repertoires in COVID-19 (dated by TCRdb to about 2020). Study-wide context: Collaborator samples came from the United States, Italy and Spain and covered acute and convalescent phases of COVID-19. Deeply sampled blood TCRbeta repertoires from subjects exposed to, actively infected with, or recovered from COVID-19 were included in the dataset. Where available, HLA class I and class II types were obtained from metadata supplied by the sample provider rather than from assay-based typing. The sample metadata nearly always contained a de-identified subject ID, COVID-19 status, age in years and sex. The samples were drawn from two sources: the first 160 participants of the ongoing ImmuneRACE study, and approximately 1,300 subjects contributed by 6 global collaborators. The material from the prospective study consisted of cDNA or gDNA derived from T cells, B-cell-depleted T cells, or PBMCs. The repertoires were made available in a free public database intended to serve as a resource for research on the immune response to SARS-CoV-2. The paper's findings and limits, for the study overall: Clinical and demographic metadata were provided uncurated, with the amount varying by source and participant.

A note on this clone: Its antigen remains undetermined. Nothing much larger sits one base from this clone, and base qualities are not available. Other DNA sequences of this sample code for an identical CDR3.

The immunoSEQ Assay, a bias-controlled multiplex PCR, was used to amplify TCRbeta CDR3 regions from genomic DNA. Concerning the study's data processing: Nucleated cell counts per sample were estimated from amplification of reference gene primers within the assay. To quantify the absolute abundance of each unique TCRbeta CDR3 rearrangement, sequence reads were collapsed and filtered. For each sample, productive Simpson clonality was calculated as the square root of Simpson's diversity index over productive rearrangements. TCRdb obtained this table from immuneACCESS and retained in-frame rearrangements with V and J assigned. These tables miss some clones; where compared with another copy, unresolved V genes account for less than half of the shortfall, and the remainder is unexplained. The V and J calls and clone size were taken over from that table, and D and trimming were inferred from the DNA. Here the sample has about 480,000 clones; roughly nine tenths occur a single time. 6.5% to 9.5% of the sample is held by the ten biggest clonotypes.

The CDR3 goes from the cysteine to the phenylalanine over 13 residues. Only the CDR3 DNA stays, 39 bases, in frame from base 1. Relative to germline, V is 6 bases shorter and J is 6 bases shorter, with 11 bases between their ends. Participants in the prospective study were aged roughly 18 to 89 years, lived in approximately 26 United States geographic areas, and enrolled through a virtual design. Cohort assignment in the prospective study relied on participant-reported clinical history from a screening survey and a study questionnaire. Recovered participants in ImmuneRACE Cohort 3 were defined as having two consecutive negative NP/OP PCR tests, clearance from a healthcare professional, or resolution of symptoms. In the prospective study, mobile phlebotomists collected whole blood, serum and a nasopharyngeal or oropharyngeal swab from each participant. Prospective study participants could optionally give additional blood draws and questionnaires over an approximately two-month period. Prospective study blood samples were shipped either frozen or at room temperature before DNA extraction.

This chain joins TRBV12-3 or TRBV12-4 to TRBJ2-2; matching of 6 bases hints at TRBD1 as the D gene. The TCR was taken from a woman aged 60 to 75 who had recovered from COVID-19. Sequenced: PBMCs or T cells enriched from blood (not recorded which). The nucleotide sequence reads as follows: TGTGCCAGCAGACCTACAGGGTCCGGGGAGCTGTTTTTT. This sequence encodes CASRPTGSGELFF.